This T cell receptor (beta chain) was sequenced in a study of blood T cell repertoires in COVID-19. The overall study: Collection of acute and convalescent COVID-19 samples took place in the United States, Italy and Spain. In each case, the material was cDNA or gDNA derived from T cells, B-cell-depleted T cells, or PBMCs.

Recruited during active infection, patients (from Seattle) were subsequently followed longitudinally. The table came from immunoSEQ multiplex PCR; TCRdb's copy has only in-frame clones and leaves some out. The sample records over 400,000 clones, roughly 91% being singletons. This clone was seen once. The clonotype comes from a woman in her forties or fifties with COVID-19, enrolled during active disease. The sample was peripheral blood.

Written as DNA, the CDR3 is TGTGCCAGCAGTTACGGGACAGGGACCGATGGCTACACCTTC. Encoded protein: CASSYGTGTDGYTF. This chain uses TRBV6-6 with TRBJ1-2; 9 bases agree with TRBD1. V shed 2 bases and J 6 bases; nucleotides not matched to a gene: 4. Germline-derived CDR1 and CDR2 are MNHNY and SVGAGI (reference sequence). The CDR3 has 14 amino acids.